The clone carrying this T cell receptor (beta chain) showed up just a few times. Its matching antigen is unknown. V lost 6 bases and J lost 0, with 11 bases in between. Per germline, CDR1 MNHNS and CDR2 SASEGT. The CDR3 is 14 residues long. The source of the sample is a study of T cells in Graves' hyperthyroidism and ophthalmopathy. Notes on the study in general: Also found in blood were most expanded thyroid clonotypes above 0.001.

Amplified TCR beta CDR3 regions came from RNA transcripts. A set of HTBI primers served as the primers for a first-round RT-PCR of the TCR CDR3. TCRdb re-analysed the multiplex PCR reads in MiXCR, keeping a single row per CDR3 protein. The repertoire consists of 490,000 or so distinct CDR3 sequences, with 15% to 20% occurring once and the leading ten covering over 45%. The chain is built from TRBV6-1 and TRBJ1-2; TRBD1 might be the D (5 bases). The sequence came from a middle-aged man with Graves' ophthalmopathy. The material sequenced was blood. CDR3 loop: CASRPGPANYGYTF. CDR3 DNA: TGTGCCAGCAGACCGGGACCGGCTAACTATGGCTACACCTTC.